The next 22 T cell receptor beta chains were all read from a single sample in a study of T cell repertoires in cytomegalovirus infection. TCRdb independently ran MiXCR on the reads; one entry per CDR3 protein. This repertoire shows approximately 310,000 distinct CDR3 sequences, 20% to 30% found once; its top ten account for about an eighth. No antigen has been identified for these receptors. This sample comprised cultured PBMCs, obtained from culture after CMV antigen stimulation. The source is a human donor in good health (CMV status not recorded). Some clones in this sample may be carry-over from other donors' samples.

This clonotype came up many times. The J gene is TRBJ1-1, the V gene TRBV12-3 or TRBV12-4; 8 nucleotides align to TRBD1. CDR3 size: 17 residues. V was pared by 1 base and J by 5 bases, with 12 bases of the junction left unmatched. The CDR3 reads CASSLDSRDRQPTEAFF. The CDR3 DNA sequence: TGTGCCAGCAGTTTAGATAGCCGGGACAGGCAACCGACTGAAGCTTTCTTT.

The rearrangement uses TRBV6-4 and TRBJ1-1, with D possibly being TRBD1 (5 bases). The germline gives CDR1 MRHNA, CDR2 SNTAGT. Trimming removed 2 bases at V and 4 bases at J, with 14 bases between. The CDR3 has 15 residues. CDR3 protein: CASSDDSSGSTEAFF. The CDR3 DNA reads as TGTGCCAGCAGTGACGACAGCTCAGGGAGCACTGAAGCTTTCTTT.

This clonotype was found a few times. The CDR3 DNA is TGTGCCAGCAGTTACCTAGCGGGATCCGTGGATGAGCAGTTCTTC. Translated: CASSYLAGSVDEQFF. The chain has TRBV12-3 or TRBV12-4 and TRBJ2-1; 9 positions agree with TRBD2. CDR3 length: 15 residues. The V gene end was trimmed by 4 bases and the J gene end by 8 bases; junction bases not matched to a gene: 9.

This chain uses TRBV7-8 with TRBJ2-2, with 7 bases identical to TRBD2. The CDR3 has 16 amino acids. With V trimmed by 3 bases and J by 6 bases, 10 bases remained unmatched. Germline V gene data show CDR1 as SGHVS and CDR2 as FQNEAQ. The CDR3 is CASSLRGTGGPGELFF. CDR3 coding DNA: TGTGCCAGCAGCTTGCGTGGCACGGGAGGCCCCGGGGAGCTGTTTTTT. Together with reference TRBV7-8 and TRBJ2-2, the CDR3 gives the full variable domain: GAGVSQSPRYKVAKRGQDVALRCDPISGHVSLFWYQQALGQGPEFLTYFQNEAQLDKSGLPSDRFFAERPEGSVSTLKIQRTQQEDSAVYLCASSLRGTGGPGELFFGEGSRLTVL.

This clonotype was detected a few times. The chain employs TRBV20-1 and TRBJ2-2; 12 bases align to TRBD2. CDR1 and CDR2 from the germline V gene are DFQATT and SNEGSKA (reference sequence). V lost 5 bases, J lost 3 bases, and 7 bases stayed unmatched. This CDR3 comprises 16 residues. CDR3 amino acids: CSARGLAGGDTGELFF. CDR3 coding DNA: TGCAGTGCTCGGGGGCTAGCGGGAGGGGACACCGGGGAGCTGTTTTTT.

The chain employs TRBV7-3 and TRBJ2-3; 10 bases agree with TRBD2. CDR1 and CDR2 from the germline V gene are SGHTA and FQGTGA. V shed 5 bases and J 6 bases; nucleotides not matched to a gene: 8. The length of the CDR3 is 15 residues. The CDR3 sequence: CASSHGTSEGDTQYF. In DNA form, the CDR3 reads TGTGCCAGCAGCCATGGGACTAGCGAGGGGGATACGCAGTATTTT.

This clonotype was observed a few times. The chain employs TRBV20-1 and TRBJ1-1; D unresolved. From germline, CDR1 is DFQATT and CDR2 SNEGSKA (reference sequence). V was cut by 6 bases and J by 2 bases, with 19 bases left in between. CDR3 size: 15 residues. CDR3 residues: CSAPPVDLANTEAFF. The DNA of the CDR3 is TGCAGTGCCCCGCCAGTAGACTTAGCAAACACTGAAGCTTTCTTT.

The gene calls are TRBV10-3 and TRBJ1-6; 10 nucleotides agree with TRBD1. The CDR3 length is 15 residues. The J segment lost 7 bases and the V segment lost 6 bases, leaving 6 bases of the junction unmatched. Germline V gives CDR1 ENHRY, CDR2 SYGVKD. The DNA of the CDR3 is TGTGCCATCAGCGAAAGGACAGGGGGAAATTCACCCCTCCACTTT. The encoded protein is CAISERTGGNSPLHF.

V gene TRBV30 combines with J gene TRBJ1-1; a possible D gene is TRBD1 (5 bases). Between the trimmed V and J ends, which lost 4 bases and 4 bases, there was a span of 10 bases. Germline V CDR1 and CDR2: GTSNPN, SVGIG (reference sequence). CDR3 length equals 12 residues. The CDR3: CAWMGERTEAFF. CDR3 nucleotides: TGTGCCTGGATGGGGGAGCGCACTGAAGCTTTCTTT.

Points on this clonotype: The junction shows a germline mismatch at one end, possibly a read error. V usage is TRBV4-1 and J usage is TRBJ1-4, with a weak D call TRBD1 (5 bases). The CDR3 runs to 19 residues. CDR1 and CDR2 from the germline V gene are MGHRA and YSYEKL. DNA for the CDR3: TGTGCCAGCAGCCAAGTTCTCGAAGGGGTGGTGGGAACTAATGAAAAACTGTTTTTT. Protein product: CASSQVLEGVVGTNEKLFF.

The rearrangement uses TRBV4-1 and TRBJ1-1, with a weak D call TRBD1 (5 bases). The CDR3 is 13 residues long. The germline V gene has CDR1 MGHRA and CDR2 YSYEKL. V lost 1 base and J lost 5, with 8 bases in between. The CDR3 coding sequence is TGCGCCAGCAGCCAAGGGGGACGGACTGAAGCTTTCTTT. It translates to CASSQGGRTEAFF.

The chain uses TRBV28 and TRBJ2-5; tentatively, D is TRBD2 (7 bases). Germline values: CDR1 MDHEN, CDR2 SYDVKM. The V and J ends lost 6 bases and 5 bases respectively, with 19 bases between them. There are 15 residues in the CDR3. For the CDR3, the DNA is TGTGCCAGCAGCCAGGTTACGAGGGGGGGGGAGACCCAGTACTTC. It is translated as CASSQVTRGGETQYF.

The chain combines TRBV20-1 with TRBJ2-7, with 11 positions matching TRBD2. V lost 3 bases and J lost 6; bases outside the gene matches: 10. This CDR3 has 15 residues. CDR1 and CDR2 (germline): DFQATT, SNEGSKA (reference sequence). CDR3 residues: CSASIIAGGPGEQYF. For the CDR3, the DNA is TGCAGTGCTAGTATCATAGCGGGAGGGCCCGGCGAGCAGTACTTC.

This clonotype was detected a few times. The chain recombines TRBV11-3 with TRBJ1-4, with TRBD1 identical over 7 bases. This CDR3 has 15 amino acids. J was trimmed by 3 bases and V by 5 bases; bases with no gene match: 6. The germline gives CDR1 SGHNT, CDR2 YENEEA. CDR3 in amino acids: CASSRPDRSNEKLFF. CDR3 DNA sequence: TGTGCCAGCAGCCGACCGGACAGGTCTAATGAAAAACTGTTTTTT.

The CDR3 coding sequence is TGTGCCAGCAGTTCCACCCGGGACTTCTACTACGAGCAGTACTTC. Translated: CASSSTRDFYYEQYF. The chain has TRBV27 and TRBJ2-7; TRBD2 is a possible D gene (6 bases). Trimming pared 4 bases from V and 3 bases from J, leaving 16 bases between. Germline V gives CDR1 MNHEY, CDR2 SMNVEV (reference sequence). The CDR3 has 15 amino acids.

This chain connects TRBV12-3 or TRBV12-4 to TRBJ2-7; 10 bases agree with TRBD2. After removal of 3 bases from V and 5 bases from J, the junction contained 4 bases not matched to a gene. The CDR3 has 14 amino acids. The CDR3 loop is CASSLASGSNEQYV. CDR3 nucleotide sequence: TGTGCCAGCAGTTTGGCTAGCGGGAGCAACGAGCAGTACGTC.

The chain has TRBV7-9 and TRBJ1-2; TRBD1 aligns across 8 bases. Germline-derived CDR1 and CDR2 are SEHNR and FQNEAQ (reference sequence). There are 14 residues in the CDR3. After removal of 0 bases from V and 5 bases from J, the junction contained 2 bases not matched to a gene. The CDR3 is CASSLAQGAYGYTF. The CDR3 coding sequence is TGTGCCAGCAGCTTAGCCCAGGGGGCATATGGCTACACCTTC.

This chain joins TRBV20-1 and TRBJ1-5; 7 nucleotides line up with TRBD1. CDR1 and CDR2 (germline): DFQATT, SNEGSKA (reference sequence). The CDR3 runs 15 residues. The V segment lost 3 bases and the J segment 6 bases; nucleotides outside the gene matches: 11. The CDR3 reads CSASRRSGGGQPQHF. The DNA for the CDR3 is TGCAGTGCTAGTCGCCGGTCAGGGGGAGGTCAGCCCCAGCATTTT.

This sequence joins TRBV5-1 and TRBJ2-7; a weak D match, TRBD1 (7 bases). The CDR3 extends over 16 amino acids. The V end lost 1 base, the J end lost 4 bases, and 18 bases lay between the germline ends. The germline CDR1 and CDR2 sequences are SGHRS and YFSETQ. The CDR3 region is CASSLLGGGITYEQYF. As DNA, the CDR3 is TGCGCCAGCAGCTTGTTAGGGGGCGGGATAACGTACGAGCAGTACTTC.

The V call is TRBV19, the J call TRBJ1-2; TRBD1 is a possible D gene (6 bases). The V end lost 3 bases, the J end lost 4 bases, and 15 bases lay between the germline ends. The CDR3 length is 15 residues. Germline loops: CDR1 LNHDA, CDR2 SQIVND (reference sequence). Written as DNA, the CDR3 is TGTGCCAGTAGTATGGTCAGGGGCAGCGGCTATGGCTACACCTTC. Amino acids: CASSMVRGSGYGYTF.

The chain employs TRBV10-3 and TRBJ1-3, with D maybe TRBD1 (6 bases). The germline CDR1 and CDR2 sequences are ENHRY and SYGVKD. Trimming removed 7 bases from V and 1 base from J, with 14 bases in between. This CDR3 is 15 amino acids long. Here the CDR3 DNA reads TGTGCCATCACCGGGGGCCGGGAATCTGGAAACACCATATATTTT. Translating it yields CAITGGRESGNTIYF.

CDR3 residues: CASSPWDVLNYGYTF. In DNA, the CDR3 is TGTGCCAGCAGTCCCTGGGACGTTCTGAACTATGGCTACACCTTC. This sequence joins TRBV28 and TRBJ1-2, with a possible D match to TRBD1 (5 bases). V was shortened by 5 bases and J by 2 bases, with 15 bases between the two germline ends. Germline V gives CDR1 MDHEN, CDR2 SYDVKM. The CDR3 totals 15 residues.